This passage covers 29 T cell receptor beta chains from one sample sequenced in a study of beta chain features in type 1 diabetes. Investigators reverse transcribed all isolated RNA, so they sequenced expressed TCRB transcripts. Sequencing used immunoSEQ multiplex PCR; TCRdb keeps in-frame clones, though not all of them. The data contain around 160,000 clones, nearly 50% of them seen just once; the ten biggest clones take up roughly 0.42%. Sequences were obtained from Tregs from blood. The receptors here all came from a man younger than 35 in good health.

The chain combines TRBV29-1 with TRBJ1-4, with a weak D call TRBD1 (6 bases). Trimming took 5 bases from V and 4 from J, leaving 11 bases between them. Germline CDR1 is SQVTM and CDR2 is ANQGSEA. The CDR3 sequence is 13 residues long. CDR3 DNA: TGCAGCGTTTCCCAAGGGGGTAATGAAAAACTGTTTTTT. It specifies CSVSQGGNEKLFF.

The sample holds a few counts of this clone. This sequence joins TRBV4-2 and TRBJ2-7, with D possibly being TRBD2 (6 bases). V gave up 6 bases and J gave up 3 bases, with 12 bases separating them. This CDR3 is built from 13 residues. Germline CDR1 LGHNA, CDR2 YNFKEQ. The CDR3 DNA reads as TGTGCCAGCAGTTCCGGGAGAGGCTACGAGCAGTACTTC. It is translated as CASSSGRGYEQYF.

This clone was detected only a few times. The gene calls are TRBV6-5 and TRBJ2-7, with 11 bases lining up with TRBD1. V gave up 6 bases and J gave up 3 bases; unmatched junction bases: 7. The CDR3 consists of 15 residues. CDR1 is MNHEY, CDR2 SVGAGI, per germline. As DNA, the CDR3 is TGTGCCAGCAGCCCTAGGACAGGGGGCGGCTACGAGCAGTACTTC. This translates into CASSPRTGGGYEQYF.

V and J are TRBV4-3 and TRBJ1-5; D perhaps matches TRBD1 (6 bases). Germline-derived CDR1 and CDR2 are LGHNA and YSLEER. CDR3 length: 13 amino acids. V was pared by 11 bases and J by 9 bases, with 20 bases between. The CDR3 protein is CAVPRDTGWPQHF. CDR3 DNA: TGCGCCGTTCCCCGGGACACGGGATGGCCCCAGCATTTT.

This clone turned up a few times. The chain combines TRBV9 with TRBJ2-7; TRBD1 might be the D (6 bases). V was trimmed by 2 bases and J by 1 base, leaving 10 bases between them. Germline assignment: CDR1 SGDLS and CDR2 YYNGEE. The CDR3 contains 14 residues. The DNA of the CDR3 is TGTGCCAGCAGCGTGGGACACGCTTCCTACGAGCAGTACTTC. Translation: CASSVGHASYEQYF.

The J gene is TRBJ2-3, the V gene TRBV5-4, with TRBD1 matching 7 bases. The CDR3 spans 15 residues. The germline V gene encodes CDR1 SGHNT and CDR2 YYREEE (reference sequence). V dropped 2 bases and J dropped 2; count of bases not matched to a gene: 5. CDR3 nucleotide sequence: TGTGCCAGCAGCTTACAGGGGTTATACACAGATACGCAGTATTTT. As protein: CASSLQGLYTDTQYF.

This clone came up a few times. The chain couples TRBV5-1 to TRBJ1-1, with D uncertain. Germline CDR1 reads SGHRS; CDR2 reads YFSETQ. The CDR3 covers 13 residues. Trimming shortened V by 4 bases and J by 2 bases, and 9 bases separated the two germline ends. The CDR3 DNA follows: TGCGCCAGCAGCGAAAGCTACAACACTGAAGCTTTCTTT. Its protein product is CASSESYNTEAFF.

The V gene is TRBV5-6, the J gene TRBJ1-2; D not resolved. V was cut by 2 bases and J by 3 bases, with 17 bases left in between. The CDR3 totals 16 residues. Per the germline V gene, CDR1 is SGHDT and CDR2 is YYEEEE. The CDR3 region has the DNA TGTGCCAGCAGCTTCGACCCTTGGCGGGTTGACTATGGCTACACCTTC. This codes for CASSFDPWRVDYGYTF.

CDR3 in DNA: TGTGCCAGCAGTGAATATGCGGGCCGTGCCTACGAGCAGTACTTC. Its protein product is CASSEYAGRAYEQYF. The chain links TRBV2 to TRBJ2-7; D is perhaps TRBD2 (5 bases). Looked up from germline, CDR1 is SNHLY and CDR2 is FYNNEI. The V and J ends lost 2 bases and 2 bases respectively, with 13 bases between them. CDR3 size: 15 residues.

This clone was detected a few times. This chain connects TRBV10-3 to TRBJ2-2, with 7 bases matching TRBD1. With V trimmed by 6 bases and J by 7 bases, 11 bases remained unmatched. The V gene's germline CDR1 is ENHRY and CDR2 SYGVKD. CDR3 size: 15 residues. The CDR3 here is CAIRNRQGVGGELFF. In DNA, the CDR3 is TGTGCCATCAGAAACAGACAGGGCGTTGGCGGGGAGCTGTTTTTT.

The chain uses TRBV18 and TRBJ1-1; 7 nucleotides agree with TRBD1. Germline V CDR1 and CDR2: KGHSH, LQKENI. There are 16 residues in the CDR3. V lost 3 bases to trimming and J lost 5 bases; unmatched junction nucleotides: 12. The CDR3 DNA is TGTGCCAGCTCACCCGGAGGGGCAGGGGGGAGGACTGAAGCTTTCTTT. Translating gives CASSPGGAGGRTEAFF.

DNA for the CDR3: TGTGCCAGCAGCCGGTACCTTGGGCCGCCGTTCTTC. This sequence encodes CASSRYLGPPFF. The rearrangement uses TRBV7-2 and TRBJ2-1; D is undetermined. Germline CDR1 is SGHTA and CDR2 is FQGNSA. Deletions cut 5 bases from V and 15 bases from J, with 17 bases between. The CDR3 has 12 residues.

This clone was detected a few times. The chain uses TRBV11-2 and TRBJ2-7, with D possibly matching TRBD2 (5 bases). V was pared by 4 bases and J by 6 bases, with 16 bases between. CDR3 size: 14 residues. Looked up from germline, CDR1 is SGHAT and CDR2 is FQNNGV. The DNA for the CDR3 is TGTGCCAGCAGCTCATCCGGGGTAGCCCGCGAGCAGTACTTC. As protein: CASSSSGVAREQYF.

This clone has more than one count but fewer than ten. The chain joins TRBV5-1 to TRBJ2-5; 14 positions agree with TRBD2. The CDR3 is made up of 15 amino acids. From germline, CDR1 is SGHRS and CDR2 YFSETQ. Trimming at V came to 4 bases and at J to 5 bases, leaving 4 bases not matched to a gene. The CDR3 nucleotides are TGCGCCAGCAGCCCGGGACTAGCGGGAGCGGAGACCCAGTACTTC. This gives the protein CASSPGLAGAETQYF.

This CDR3 reads CASSFRGPYNEQFF. For the CDR3, the DNA is TGTGCCAGCAGCTTCAGGGGCCCCTACAATGAGCAGTTCTTC. The V and J genes are TRBV5-6 and TRBJ2-1; a weak D match, TRBD1 (6 bases). CDR3 length: 14 amino acids. Germline V gene sequence: CDR1 SGHDT, CDR2 YYEEEE. V was pared by 2 bases and J by 2 bases, with 8 bases between. The whole variable domain, remainder taken from reference TRBV5-6 and TRBJ2-1, is DAGVTQSPTHLIKTRGQQVTLRCSPKSGHDTVSWYQQALGQGPQFIFQYYEEEERQRGNFPDRFSGHQFPNYSSELNVNALLLGDSALYLCASSFRGPYNEQFFGPGTRLTVL.

This clone was counted only a few times. The chain carries TRBV5-4 and TRBJ2-1; D perhaps matches TRBD2 (6 bases). Deletions cut 4 bases from V and 8 bases from J, with 19 bases between. The CDR3 totals 15 residues. CDR1 is SGHNT and CDR2 is YYREEE in the germline V gene (reference sequence). The CDR3 nucleotides are TGTGCCAGCAGCCCCAAGGGCCGGGGGTTACATGAGCAGTTCTTC. Encoded protein: CASSPKGRGLHEQFF.

This clone was detected a few times. This chain uses TRBV18 with TRBJ2-7; 7 nucleotides align to TRBD1. This CDR3 is 14 amino acids long. Germline CDR1 KGHSH, CDR2 LQKENI. Trimming removed 2 bases from V and 2 bases from J; junction bases left unmatched: 3. CDR3: CASSPGTVTYEQYF. The CDR3 bases are TGTGCCAGCTCACCAGGGACAGTAACCTACGAGCAGTACTTC.

The DNA for the CDR3 is TGTGCCAGCAGTTATCCCGGGACAGGGGGCTTCGGGGAGCTGTTTTTT. Amino acid sequence: CASSYPGTGGFGELFF. The genes are TRBV6-6 and TRBJ2-2; 12 bases align to TRBD1. This CDR3 spans 16 amino acids. Per germline, CDR1 MNHNY and CDR2 SVGAGI (reference sequence). V was pared by 3 bases and J by 7 bases, with 6 bases of the junction left unmatched.

This chain joins TRBV7-2 and TRBJ2-5; 9 bases match TRBD2. The V segment lost 5 bases and the J segment 4 bases; nucleotides outside the gene matches: 2. The CDR3 sequence is 13 residues long. Germline CDR1 and CDR2: SGHTA and FQGNSA. In DNA form, the CDR3 reads TGTGCCAGCAGCCGCGGGGGGGCAGAGACCCAGTACTTC. It yields the protein CASSRGGAETQYF.

The J gene is TRBJ1-1, the V gene TRBV18; D call uncertain. CDR3 length: 14 amino acids. The germline V gene has CDR1 KGHSH and CDR2 LQKENI. V shed 2 bases and J shed 4 bases, with 11 bases lying between them. This CDR3 is CASSPGQVRTEAFF. CDR3 sequence (DNA): TGTGCCAGCTCACCAGGCCAGGTTCGCACTGAAGCTTTCTTT.

The chain couples TRBV7-2 to TRBJ1-2, with 11 bases identical to TRBD1. Germline assignment: CDR1 SGHTA and CDR2 FQGNSA. V gave up 5 bases and J gave up 4 bases; unmatched junction bases: 15. The CDR3 length is 18 residues. For the CDR3, the DNA is TGTGCCAGCAGCACCCCCGGGACAGGGGGTACGGTGGGCTATGGCTACACCTTC. It translates to CASSTPGTGGTVGYGYTF.

Comments on this clone: At the DNA level, this CDR3 is encoded by other sequences in the same sample as well. This chain uses TRBV28 with TRBJ1-1; D unclear. V shed 3 bases and J shed 4 bases, with 6 bases lying between them. Germline-derived CDR1 and CDR2 are MDHEN and SYDVKM. The CDR3 runs 12 residues. CDR3 loop: CASSLLSTEAFF. The CDR3 bases are TGTGCCAGCAGTTTGCTTAGCACTGAAGCTTTCTTT.

This chain connects TRBV7-2 to TRBJ1-1; TRBD1 matches at 7 bases. This CDR3 region has 16 residues. J was trimmed by 7 bases and V by 5 bases; bases with no gene match: 16. Germline V CDR1 and CDR2: SGHTA, FQGNSA. As DNA, the CDR3 is TGTGCCAGCAGCCCCCATCTAACAGGGGCGGGTGTTGAAGCTTTCTTT. This encodes CASSPHLTGAGVEAFF.

This rearrangement joins TRBV5-1 to TRBJ2-7; D gene uncertain. Germline V CDR1 and CDR2: SGHRS, YFSETQ. The CDR3 is 11 residues long. Trimming removed 4 bases at V and 5 bases at J, with 7 bases between. The CDR3 DNA reads as TGCGCCAGCAGCCCCACGGACGAGCAGTACTTC. This encodes CASSPTDEQYF.

The genes are TRBV4-3 and TRBJ1-2; 7 bases line up with TRBD1. The CDR3 runs 16 residues. Per the germline V gene, CDR1 is LGHNA and CDR2 is YSLEER. V gave up 2 bases and J gave up 2 bases; unmatched junction bases: 8. This CDR3 is CASSQTPGTENYGYTF. CDR3 sequence (DNA): TGCGCCAGCAGCCAAACACCGGGGACAGAGAACTATGGCTACACCTTC.

The chain carries TRBV9 and TRBJ1-1; unclear D gene. The CDR3 extends over 14 amino acids. The ends were cut back, 0 bases at V and 1 base at J, with 7 bases in the middle. Per the germline V gene, CDR1 is SGDLS and CDR2 is YYNGEE. The CDR3 sequence: CASSVDYRNTEAFF. The CDR3 DNA reads as TGTGCCAGCAGCGTAGATTACAGGAACACTGAAGCTTTCTTT.

This rearrangement joins TRBV19 to TRBJ1-5; D remains unclear. Trimming cost V 2 bases and J 3 bases, with 14 bases left between them. CDR3 size: 16 residues. The V gene's germline CDR1 is LNHDA and CDR2 SQIVND (reference sequence). The chain's CDR3 is CASSIPPRLINQPQHF. The CDR3 DNA sequence: TGTGCCAGTAGTATACCCCCCCGACTCATCAATCAGCCCCAGCATTTT.

The chain uses TRBV7-2 and TRBJ1-2, with D maybe TRBD1 (5 bases). Trimming pared 2 bases from V and 8 bases from J, leaving 15 bases between. The CDR3 consists of 14 residues. CDR1 is SGHTA and CDR2 is FQGNSA in the germline V gene. CDR3 DNA sequence: TGTGCCAGCAGCTTACCGCGGGGGAGGCACGGCTACACCTTC. It translates to CASSLPRGRHGYTF.

The chain's CDR3 is CASRRGTANTEAFF. In nucleotides, the CDR3 is TGTGCCAGCAGACGTGGGACAGCTAACACTGAAGCTTTCTTT. The chain recombines TRBV7-9 with TRBJ1-1; TRBD1 matches 7 bases. The CDR3 extends over 14 amino acids. Germline CDR1 SEHNR, CDR2 FQNEAQ (reference sequence). V was clipped by 6 bases and J by 2 bases; unmatched bases: 6.